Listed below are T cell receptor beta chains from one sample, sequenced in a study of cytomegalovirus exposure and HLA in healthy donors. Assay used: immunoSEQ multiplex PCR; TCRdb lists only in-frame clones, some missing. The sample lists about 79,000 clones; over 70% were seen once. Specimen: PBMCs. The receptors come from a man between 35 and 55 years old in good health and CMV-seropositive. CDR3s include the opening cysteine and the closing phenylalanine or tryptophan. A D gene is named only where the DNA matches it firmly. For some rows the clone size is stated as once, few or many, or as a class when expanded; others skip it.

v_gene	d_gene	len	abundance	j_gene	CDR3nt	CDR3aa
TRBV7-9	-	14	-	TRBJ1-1	TGTGCCAGCAGCTTAGCGGACAGCCGCCCTGAAGCTTTCTTT	CASSLADSRPEAFF
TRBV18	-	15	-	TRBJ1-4	TGTGCCAGCTCATCATCCCGGGAGACTAATGAAAAACTGTTTTTT	CASSSSRETNEKLFF
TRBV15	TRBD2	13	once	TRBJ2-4	TGTGCCACCAGCCCTAAACTAGCGGGATTGGAGTACTTC	CATSPKLAGLEYF
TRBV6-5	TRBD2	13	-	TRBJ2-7	TGTGCCAGCAGATCTAGCGGGATCTACGAGCAGTACTTC	CASRSSGIYEQYF
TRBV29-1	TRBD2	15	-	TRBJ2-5	TGCAGCGTCGCCATGGCAGCGGGAGGCCAAGAGACCCAGTACTTC	CSVAMAAGGQETQYF
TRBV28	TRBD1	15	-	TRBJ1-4	TGTGCCAGCAGTACGACAGGGGGAGGTTTTGAAAAACTGTTTTTT	CASSTTGGGFEKLFF
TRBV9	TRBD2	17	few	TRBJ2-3	TGTGCCAGCAGCCTTAGGGGGGGGACTAGCGTCACAGATACGCAGTATTTT	CASSLRGGTSVTDTQYF
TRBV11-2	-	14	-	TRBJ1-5	TGTGCCAGCAGCTTAGACAGGGTGGGTCAGCCCCAGCATTTT	CASSLDRVGQPQHF
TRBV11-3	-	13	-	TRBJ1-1	TGTGCCAGCAGCTCTAGTATGAACACTGAAGCTTTCTTT	CASSSSMNTEAFF
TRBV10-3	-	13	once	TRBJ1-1	TGTGCCATCAGATTCGGGATGAACACTGAAGCTTTCTTT	CAIRFGMNTEAFF
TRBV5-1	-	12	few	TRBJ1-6	TGCGCCAGCAGCTTAGAGGAAGGGGCCCTCCACTTT	CASSLEEGALHF
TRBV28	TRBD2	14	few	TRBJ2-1	TGTGCCAGCAAGACTAGCGGGGAGTACAATGAGCAGTTCTTC	CASKTSGEYNEQFF
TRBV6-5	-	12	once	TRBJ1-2	TGTGCCAGCAGTTCCCCTACCCGGGGCTACACCTTC	CASSSPTRGYTF
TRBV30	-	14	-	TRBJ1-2	TGTGCCTGGATCCGGACTGGGAGATACTATGGCTACACCTTC	CAWIRTGRYYGYTF
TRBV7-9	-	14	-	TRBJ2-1	TGTGCCAGCAGCTTAGCGCAACTGAACAATGAGCAGTTCTTC	CASSLAQLNNEQFF
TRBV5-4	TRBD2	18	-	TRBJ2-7	TGTGCCAGCAGCTTGCTAAGGACTAGCGGGGGATCCAGCTACGAGCAGTACTTC	CASSLLRTSGGSSYEQYF
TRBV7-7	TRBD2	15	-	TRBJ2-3	TGTGCCAGCAGCCTGACTAGCGGGGGGATTGATACGCAGTATTTT	CASSLTSGGIDTQYF